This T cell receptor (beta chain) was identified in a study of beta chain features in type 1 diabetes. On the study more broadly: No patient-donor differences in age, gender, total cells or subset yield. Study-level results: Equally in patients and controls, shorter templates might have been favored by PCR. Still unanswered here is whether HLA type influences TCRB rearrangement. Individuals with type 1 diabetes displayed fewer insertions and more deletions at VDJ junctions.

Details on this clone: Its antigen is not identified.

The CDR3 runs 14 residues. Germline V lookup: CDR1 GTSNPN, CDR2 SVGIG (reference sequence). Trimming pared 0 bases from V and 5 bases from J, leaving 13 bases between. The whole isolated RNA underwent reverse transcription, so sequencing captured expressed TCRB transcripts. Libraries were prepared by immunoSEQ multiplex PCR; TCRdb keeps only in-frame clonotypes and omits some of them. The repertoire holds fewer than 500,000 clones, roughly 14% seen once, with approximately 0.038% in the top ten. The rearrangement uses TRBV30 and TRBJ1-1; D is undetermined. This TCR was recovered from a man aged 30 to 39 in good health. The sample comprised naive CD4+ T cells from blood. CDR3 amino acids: CAWSVGGGGTEAFF. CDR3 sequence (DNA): TGTGCCTGGAGTGTAGGAGGAGGCGGGACTGAAGCTTTCTTT.